This T cell receptor (beta chain) was sequenced during a study of T cells in Graves' hyperthyroidism and ophthalmopathy. Study findings and constraints: Appearing also in blood were most of the thyroid clonotypes expanded above 0.001.

With V trimmed by 0 bases and J by 4 bases, 6 bases remained unmatched. This CDR3 region has 17 residues. CDR1 is LGHNT, CDR2 FRNRAP, per germline. In this sample, this clonotype turned up many times. Its antigen is not known. Exclusion followed for patients with uncontrolled infection, other autoimmune disease, pregnancy or lactation. Template material for amplifying TCR beta CDR3 regions consisted of RNA transcripts. Initially, a first-round RT-PCR of the TCR CDR3 employed the HTBI primer set. In TCRdb, the multiplex PCR reads were re-called with MiXCR into one record per CDR3 protein. This sample has roughly 520,000 distinct CDR3 sequences, with approximately 25% found just once.

This clonotype originated in a woman in her thirties with Graves' ophthalmopathy. The sample taken for sequencing was blood. J is TRBJ2-2 and V is TRBV12-5; 9 bases line up with TRBD1. The CDR3 region has the DNA TGTGCTAGTGGTTTGGTACTAGGGACAGGGATCACCGGGGAGCTGTTTTTT. Encoded protein: CASGLVLGTGITGELFF.